One TCR beta chain is described in this entry. Its antigen is as yet unknown. These data come from a study of monozygotic twins with inflammatory bowel disease. The CDR3 contains 18 residues. Germline V gene lookup returns CDR1 MNHNS and CDR2 SASEGT. Study outcomes and limitations: A reduction in TCRbeta diversity (inverse Simpson) was seen in IBD patients relative to healthy co-twins.

One entry per CDR3 protein, without DNA, is what TCRdb gives after re-calling the 5' RACE reads. The data include some 210,000 distinct CDR3 sequences; the top ten clones carry approximately 1.6%. The specimen sequenced was blood. The receptor comes from a human donor with ulcerative colitis or Crohn's disease, or a healthy co-twin of an affected twin (not recorded which). The chain carries TRBV6-1 and TRBJ2-6; the TCRdb call, TRBD1, lacks DNA for checking. The CDR3 region is CASSEIVTGFSGANVLTF.